This paragraph covers one T cell receptor (beta chain) sequence. These data are taken from a study of blood T cell repertoires in COVID-19. The wider study: Sites in the United States, Italy and Spain provided acute and convalescent COVID-19 samples. T cells, B-cell-depleted T cells, or PBMCs provided the cDNA or gDNA that served as material.

In the authors' methods: By means of reference gene primer amplification, nucleated cell counts were estimated. Sequencing used immunoSEQ multiplex PCR; TCRdb keeps in-frame clones, though not all of them. The V and J calls and the clone size are those of that table, but D and trimming were determined from the DNA. The table records about 25,000 clones, about nine tenths of them present only once. The CDR3 spans 17 residues. Germline lookup yields CDR1 SEHNR and CDR2 FQNEAQ (reference sequence). After removal of 1 base from V and 0 bases from J, the junction contained 5 bases not matched to a gene. This receptor was taken from a man between 45 and 60 years old with active COVID-19. Material: peripheral blood. J is TRBJ2-2 and V is TRBV7-9; 7 bases line up with TRBD2. CDR3 bases: TGTGCCAGCAGCTTAGTGTACAGCGGGACGAACACCGGGGAGCTGTTTTTT. As protein: CASSLVYSGTNTGELFF.